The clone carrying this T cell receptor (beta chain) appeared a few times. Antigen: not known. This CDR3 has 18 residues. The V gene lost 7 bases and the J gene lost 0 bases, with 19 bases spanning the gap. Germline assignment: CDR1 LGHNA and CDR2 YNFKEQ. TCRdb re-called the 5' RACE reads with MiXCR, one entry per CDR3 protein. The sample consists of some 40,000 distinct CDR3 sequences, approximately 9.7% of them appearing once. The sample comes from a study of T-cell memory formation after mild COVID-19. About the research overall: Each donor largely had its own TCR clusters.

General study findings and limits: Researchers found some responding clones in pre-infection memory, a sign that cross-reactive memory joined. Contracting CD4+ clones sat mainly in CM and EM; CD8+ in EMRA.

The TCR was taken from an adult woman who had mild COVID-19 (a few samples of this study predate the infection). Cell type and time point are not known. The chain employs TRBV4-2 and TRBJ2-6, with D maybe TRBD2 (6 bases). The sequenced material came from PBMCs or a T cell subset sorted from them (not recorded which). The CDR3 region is CASKDGGGQVSGANVLTF. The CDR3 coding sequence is TGTGCCAGCAAAGATGGGGGAGGCCAAGTCTCTGGGGCCAACGTCCTGACTTTC.